This T cell receptor (beta chain) is drawn from a study of CD8+ T cells in alopecia areata. Following extraction, RNA underwent reverse transcription to cDNA, which served as the sequencing template. This table comes from immunoSEQ multiplex PCR, and its TCRdb copy is limited to in-frame clones, with some not included. The table has over 150,000 clones, around 50% seen once. Germline V gives CDR1 SQVTM, CDR2 ANQGSEA. The CDR3 contains 14 residues. Trimming cost V 6 bases and J 3 bases, with 16 bases left between them. Remarks on this clone: The antigen is undetermined.

Study-wide results and caveats: Sequencing of scalp samples also includes resident alphabeta T cells from normal skin. An increase in clonality over normal scalp was evident in lesional scalp, especially alopecia totalis/universalis.

The sequenced material came from CD8+ T cells sorted from blood. V and J are TRBV29-1 and TRBJ2-3, with a possible D match to TRBD2 (6 bases). This TCR was sampled from a human donor in good health. In nucleotides, the CDR3 is TGCAGCGTGGTAGCGTGGAGGGGAACAGATACGCAGTATTTT. It translates to CSVVAWRGTDTQYF.